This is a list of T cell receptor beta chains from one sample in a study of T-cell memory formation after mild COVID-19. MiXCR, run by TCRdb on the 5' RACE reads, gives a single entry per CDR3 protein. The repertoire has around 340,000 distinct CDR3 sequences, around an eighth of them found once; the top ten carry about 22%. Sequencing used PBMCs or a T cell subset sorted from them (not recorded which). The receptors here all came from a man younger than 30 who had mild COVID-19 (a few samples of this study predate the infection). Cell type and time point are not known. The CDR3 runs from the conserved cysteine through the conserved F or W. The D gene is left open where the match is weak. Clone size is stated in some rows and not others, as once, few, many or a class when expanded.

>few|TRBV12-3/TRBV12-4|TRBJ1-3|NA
CASSPRTRNTIYF
TGTGCCAGCAGTCCAAGGACCCGAAACACCATATATTTT
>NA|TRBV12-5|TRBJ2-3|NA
CASGLGVAADTQYF
TGTGCTAGTGGTTTGGGGGTAGCAGCAGATACGCAGTATTTT
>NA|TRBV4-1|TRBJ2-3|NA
CASSQETRREDTQYF
TGCGCCAGCAGCCAAGAAACCCGGAGGGAAGATACGCAGTATTTT
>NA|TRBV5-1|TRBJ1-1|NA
CASSLLSPGRNTEAFF
TGCGCCAGCAGTTTACTATCCCCGGGGCGGAACACTGAAGCTTTCTTT
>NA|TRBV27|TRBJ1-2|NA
CASSLLGVGNYGYTF
TGTGCCAGCAGTTTATTAGGGGTTGGGAACTATGGCTACACCTTC
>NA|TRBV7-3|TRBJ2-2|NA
CASRLENTGELFF
TGTGCCAGCAGACTTGAAAACACCGGGGAGCTGTTTTTT
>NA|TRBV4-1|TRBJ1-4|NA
CASSQVVNEKLFF
TGCGCCAGCAGCCAAGTTGTCAATGAAAAACTGTTTTTT
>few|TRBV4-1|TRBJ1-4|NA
CASSQVGRGTNEKLFF
TGCGCCAGCAGCCAGGTGGGCAGAGGAACTAATGAAAAACTGTTTTTT
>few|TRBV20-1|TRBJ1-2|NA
CSAAEGRVFSYTF
TGCAGTGCCGCGGAGGGCAGGGTCTTTAGCTACACCTTC
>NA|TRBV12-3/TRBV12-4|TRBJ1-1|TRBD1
CASRSGTVTEAFF
TGTGCCAGCAGATCCGGGACAGTCACTGAAGCTTTCTTT
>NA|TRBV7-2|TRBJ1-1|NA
CASSPSGVNTEAFF
TGTGCCAGCAGCCCCAGTGGGGTGAACACTGAAGCTTTCTTT
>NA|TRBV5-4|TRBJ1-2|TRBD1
CASSPDRVWYGYTF
TGTGCCAGCAGCCCGGACAGGGTGTGGTATGGCTACACCTTC
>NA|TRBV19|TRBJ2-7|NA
CASSKMTGTRDHEQYF
TGTGCCAGTAGTAAGATGACCGGGACTCGGGACCACGAGCAGTACTTC
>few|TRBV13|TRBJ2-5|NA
CASSLAETPLQETQYF
TGTGCCAGCAGCTTAGCGGAGACTCCTTTACAAGAGACCCAGTACTTC
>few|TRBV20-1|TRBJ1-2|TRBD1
CSARAANRGNGDYGYTF
TGCAGTGCTAGAGCGGCGAACAGGGGGAACGGAGACTATGGCTACACCTTC
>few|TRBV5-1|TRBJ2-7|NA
CASSYTNPAYEQYF
TGCGCCAGCAGCTACACGAATCCCGCCTACGAGCAGTACTTC
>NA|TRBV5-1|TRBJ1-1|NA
CASSWSLDAEAFF
TGCGCCAGCAGCTGGTCTTTGGACGCTGAAGCTTTCTTT
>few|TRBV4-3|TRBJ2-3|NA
CASSPQKGGGLGTDTQYF
TGCGCCAGCAGCCCCCAAAAAGGGGGGGGGCTTGGCACAGATACGCAGTATTTT
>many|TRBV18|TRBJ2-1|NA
CASSPPGDYNEQFF
TGTGCCAGCTCACCACCAGGGGACTACAATGAGCAGTTCTTC
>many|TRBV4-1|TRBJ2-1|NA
CASSQGDTGLVNLINEQFF
TGCGCCAGCAGCCAAGGGGACACGGGATTGGTTAACCTAATCAATGAGCAGTTCTTC
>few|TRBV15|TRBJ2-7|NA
CATSSRSGQGHEQYF
TGTGCCACCAGCAGCCGATCAGGACAAGGCCACGAGCAGTACTTC
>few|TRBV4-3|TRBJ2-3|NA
CASSQDVGDTQYF
TGCGCCAGCAGCCAAGATGTAGGGGATACGCAGTATTTT
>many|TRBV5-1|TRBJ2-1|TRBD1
CAITTLIRQGGNNEQFF
TGCGCCATCACCACCCTAATAAGACAGGGGGGTAACAATGAGCAGTTCTTC
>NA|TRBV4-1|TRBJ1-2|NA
CASSHEFQRSGGYTF
TGCGCCAGCAGCCATGAGTTCCAGAGAAGTGGAGGCTACACCTTC